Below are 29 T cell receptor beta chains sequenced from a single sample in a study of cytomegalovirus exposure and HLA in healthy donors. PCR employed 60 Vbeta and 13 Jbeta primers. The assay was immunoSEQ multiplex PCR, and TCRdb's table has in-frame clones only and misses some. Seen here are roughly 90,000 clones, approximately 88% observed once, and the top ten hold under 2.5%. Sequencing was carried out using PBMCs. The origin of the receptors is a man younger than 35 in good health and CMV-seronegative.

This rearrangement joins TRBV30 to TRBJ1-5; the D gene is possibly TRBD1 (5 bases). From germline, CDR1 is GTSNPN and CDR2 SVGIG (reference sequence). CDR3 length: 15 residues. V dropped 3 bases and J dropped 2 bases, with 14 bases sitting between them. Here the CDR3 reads CAWRGGKSGNQPQHF. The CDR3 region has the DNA TGTGCCTGGAGGGGGGGAAAAAGCGGCAATCAGCCCCAGCATTTT.

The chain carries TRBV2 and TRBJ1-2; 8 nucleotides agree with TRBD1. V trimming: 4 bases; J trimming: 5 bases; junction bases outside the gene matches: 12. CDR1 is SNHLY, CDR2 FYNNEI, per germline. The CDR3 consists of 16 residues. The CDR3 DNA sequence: TGTGCCAGCAGTGGAGGACAGGGCAGATATGCTTATGGCTACACCTTC. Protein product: CASSGGQGRYAYGYTF.

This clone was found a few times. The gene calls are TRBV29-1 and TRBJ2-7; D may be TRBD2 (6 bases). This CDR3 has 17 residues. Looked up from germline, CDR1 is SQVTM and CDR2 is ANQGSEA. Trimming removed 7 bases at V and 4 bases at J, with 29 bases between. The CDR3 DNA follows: TGCAGCGCCCGCTCCTCCAAGCGGGCCACGAATACTTACGAGCAGTACTTC. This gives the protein CSARSSKRATNTYEQYF.

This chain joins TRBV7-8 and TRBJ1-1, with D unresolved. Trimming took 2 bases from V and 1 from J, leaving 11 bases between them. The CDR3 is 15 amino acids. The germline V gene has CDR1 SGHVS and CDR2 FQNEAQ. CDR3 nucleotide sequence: TGTGCCAGCAGCTTACACGGGAGGCAGAACACTGAAGCTTTCTTT. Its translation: CASSLHGRQNTEAFF.

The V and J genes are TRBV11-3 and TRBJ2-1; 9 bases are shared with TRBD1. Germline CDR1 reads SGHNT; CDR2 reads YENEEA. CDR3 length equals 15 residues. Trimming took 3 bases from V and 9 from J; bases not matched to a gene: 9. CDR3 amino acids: CASSFAGQGMTEQFF. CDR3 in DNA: TGTGCCAGCAGCTTCGCGGGACAGGGTATGACTGAGCAGTTCTTC.

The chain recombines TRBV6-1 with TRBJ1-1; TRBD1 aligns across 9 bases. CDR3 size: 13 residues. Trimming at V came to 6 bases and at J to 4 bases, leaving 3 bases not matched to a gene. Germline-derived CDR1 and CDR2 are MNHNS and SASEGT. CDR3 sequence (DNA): TGTGCCAGCAGGGAACAGGGGGCCACTGAAGCTTTCTTT. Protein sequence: CASREQGATEAFF.

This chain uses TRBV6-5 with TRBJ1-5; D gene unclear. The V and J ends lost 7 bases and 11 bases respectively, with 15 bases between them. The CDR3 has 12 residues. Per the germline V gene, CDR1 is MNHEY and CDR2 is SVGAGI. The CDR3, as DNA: TGTGCCAGCATCTCACCGACCAGGACCCAGCATTTT. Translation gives CASISPTRTQHF.

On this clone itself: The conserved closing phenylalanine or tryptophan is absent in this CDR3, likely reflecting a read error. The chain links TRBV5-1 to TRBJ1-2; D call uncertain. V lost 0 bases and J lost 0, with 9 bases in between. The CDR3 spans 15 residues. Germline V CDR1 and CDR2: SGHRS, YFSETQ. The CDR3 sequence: CASSLDSGANYGYTV. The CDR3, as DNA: TGCGCCAGCAGCTTGGATTCTGGGGCTAACTATGGCTACACCGTC.

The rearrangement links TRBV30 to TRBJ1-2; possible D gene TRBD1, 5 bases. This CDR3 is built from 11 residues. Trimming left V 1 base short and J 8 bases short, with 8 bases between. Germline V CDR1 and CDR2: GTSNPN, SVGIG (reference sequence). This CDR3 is CAWSAGDGYTF. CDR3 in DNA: TGTGCCTGGAGTGCGGGGGACGGCTACACCTTC.

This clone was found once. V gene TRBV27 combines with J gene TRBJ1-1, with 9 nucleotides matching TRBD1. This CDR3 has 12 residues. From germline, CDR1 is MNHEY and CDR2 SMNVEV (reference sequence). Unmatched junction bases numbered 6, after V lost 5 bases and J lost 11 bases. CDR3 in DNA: TGTGCCAGCAGTCCCGGGACAGGGTGGGCTTTCTTT. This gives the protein CASSPGTGWAFF.

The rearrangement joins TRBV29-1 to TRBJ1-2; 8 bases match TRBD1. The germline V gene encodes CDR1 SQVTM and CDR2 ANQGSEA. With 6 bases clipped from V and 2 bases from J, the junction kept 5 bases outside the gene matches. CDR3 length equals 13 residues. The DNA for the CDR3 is TGCAGCGTAAGGGCAGGGGGCAACTATGGCTACACCTTC. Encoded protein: CSVRAGGNYGYTF.

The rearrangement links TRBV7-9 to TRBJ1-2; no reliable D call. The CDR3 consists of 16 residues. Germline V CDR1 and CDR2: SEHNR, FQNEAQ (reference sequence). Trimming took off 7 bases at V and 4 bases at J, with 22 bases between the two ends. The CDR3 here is CASISERGSFSYGYTF. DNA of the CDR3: TGTGCCAGCATCTCCGAAAGAGGGTCCTTTAGCTATGGCTACACCTTC.

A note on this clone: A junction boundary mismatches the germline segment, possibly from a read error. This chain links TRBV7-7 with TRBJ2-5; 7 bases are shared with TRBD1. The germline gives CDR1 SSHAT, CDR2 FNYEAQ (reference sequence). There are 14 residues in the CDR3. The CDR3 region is CASSLTGLGETQYF. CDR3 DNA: TGTGCTAGCAGTCTGACAGGGTTGGGGGAGACCCAGTACTTC.

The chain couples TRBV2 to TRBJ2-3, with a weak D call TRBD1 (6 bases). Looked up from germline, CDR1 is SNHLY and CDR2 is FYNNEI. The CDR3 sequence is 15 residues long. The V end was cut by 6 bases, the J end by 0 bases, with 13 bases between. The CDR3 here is CASRTQGLSTDTQYF. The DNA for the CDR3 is TGTGCCAGCAGAACCCAGGGGCTGAGCACAGATACGCAGTATTTT.

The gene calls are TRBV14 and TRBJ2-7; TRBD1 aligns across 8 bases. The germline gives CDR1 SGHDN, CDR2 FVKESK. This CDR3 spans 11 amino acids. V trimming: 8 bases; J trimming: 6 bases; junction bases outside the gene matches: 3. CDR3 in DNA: TGTGCCAGCGGACAGGGTGGCGAGCAGTACTTC. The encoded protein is CASGQGGEQYF.

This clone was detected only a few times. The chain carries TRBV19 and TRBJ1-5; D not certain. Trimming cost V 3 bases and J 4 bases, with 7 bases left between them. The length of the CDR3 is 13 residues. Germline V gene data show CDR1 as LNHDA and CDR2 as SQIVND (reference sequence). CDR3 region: CASSITGNQPQHF. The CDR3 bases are TGTGCCAGTAGTATTACCGGTAATCAGCCCCAGCATTTT.

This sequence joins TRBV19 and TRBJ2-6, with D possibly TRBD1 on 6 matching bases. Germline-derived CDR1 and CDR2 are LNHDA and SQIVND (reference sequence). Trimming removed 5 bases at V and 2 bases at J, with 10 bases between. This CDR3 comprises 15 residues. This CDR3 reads CASSVGTTGANVLTF. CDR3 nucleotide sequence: TGTGCCAGTAGTGTCGGGACAACTGGGGCCAACGTCCTGACTTTC.

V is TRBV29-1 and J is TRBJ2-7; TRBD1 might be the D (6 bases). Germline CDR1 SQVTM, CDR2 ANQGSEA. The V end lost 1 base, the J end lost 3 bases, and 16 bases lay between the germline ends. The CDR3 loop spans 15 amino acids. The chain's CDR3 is CSVEGGSGVYYEQYF. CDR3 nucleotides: TGCAGCGTTGAAGGAGGGTCAGGGGTCTACTACGAGCAGTACTTC.

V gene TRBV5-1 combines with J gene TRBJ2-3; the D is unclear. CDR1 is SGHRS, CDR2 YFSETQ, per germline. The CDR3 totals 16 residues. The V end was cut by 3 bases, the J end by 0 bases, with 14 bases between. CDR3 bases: TGCGCCAGCAGCTCCACCTCAAGCACTAGCACAGATACGCAGTATTTT. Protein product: CASSSTSSTSTDTQYF. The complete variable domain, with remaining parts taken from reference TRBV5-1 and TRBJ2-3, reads KAGVTQTPRYLIKTRGQQVTLSCSPISGHRSVSWYQQTPGQGLQFLFEYFSETQRNKGNFPGRFSGRQFSNSRSEMNVSTLELGDSALYLCASSSTSSTSTDTQYFGPGTRLTVL.

CDR3 protein: CASRAQGSSYEQYF. The CDR3 DNA reads TGTGCCAGCAGAGCCCAGGGCAGCTCCTACGAGCAGTACTTC. The chain recombines TRBV2 with TRBJ2-7; tentative D call: TRBD1 (5 bases). In germline, CDR1 is SNHLY, CDR2 FYNNEI. The length of the CDR3 is 14 residues. V lost 6 bases to trimming and J lost 0 bases, with 12 bases between them.

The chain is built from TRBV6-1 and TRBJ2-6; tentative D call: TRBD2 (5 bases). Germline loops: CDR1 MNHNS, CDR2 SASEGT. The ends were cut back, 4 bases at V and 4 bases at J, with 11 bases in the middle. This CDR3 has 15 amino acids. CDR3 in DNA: TGTGCCAGCAGTGCCGAGGGAACCGGGGCCAACGTCCTGACTTTC. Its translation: CASSAEGTGANVLTF.

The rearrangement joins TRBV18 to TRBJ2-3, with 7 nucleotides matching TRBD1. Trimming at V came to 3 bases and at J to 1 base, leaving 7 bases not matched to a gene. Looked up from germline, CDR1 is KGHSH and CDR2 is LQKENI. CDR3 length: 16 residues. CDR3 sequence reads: CASSPRTGLGTDTQYF. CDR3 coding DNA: TGTGCCAGCTCACCGAGGACAGGACTCGGCACAGATACGCAGTATTTT.

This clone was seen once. Here the CDR3 reads CASSQGGGLWDNEQFF. The CDR3 nucleotides read TGCGCCAGCAGCCAAGGAGGGGGACTATGGGACAATGAGCAGTTCTTC. The V call is TRBV4-3, the J call TRBJ2-1; TRBD2 is a possible D gene (7 bases). Germline V gene data show CDR1 as LGHNA and CDR2 as YSLEER. The CDR3 totals 16 residues. V gave up 1 base and J gave up 5 bases, with 15 bases separating them.

This CDR3 is CASSPSSFGYTF. For the CDR3, the DNA is TGTGCCAGCAGCCCTTCCAGTTTCGGCTACACCTTC. This sequence joins TRBV9 and TRBJ1-2, with no clear D. The CDR3 covers 12 residues. V was trimmed by 4 bases and J by 8 bases, leaving 12 bases between them. CDR1 and CDR2 from the germline V gene are SGDLS and YYNGEE.

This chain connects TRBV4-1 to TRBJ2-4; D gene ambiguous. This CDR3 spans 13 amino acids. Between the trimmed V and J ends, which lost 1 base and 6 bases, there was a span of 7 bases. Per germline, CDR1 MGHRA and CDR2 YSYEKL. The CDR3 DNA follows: TGCGCCAGCAGCCAAGGGGCAGTAAACATTCAGTACTTC. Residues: CASSQGAVNIQYF.

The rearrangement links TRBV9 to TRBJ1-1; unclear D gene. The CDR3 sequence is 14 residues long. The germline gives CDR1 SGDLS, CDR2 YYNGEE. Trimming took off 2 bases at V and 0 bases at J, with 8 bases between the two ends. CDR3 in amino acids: CASSVEGMNTEAFF. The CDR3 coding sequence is TGTGCCAGCAGCGTTGAGGGAATGAACACTGAAGCTTTCTTT.

In DNA, the CDR3 is TGTGCCATTACCGGGACAGGGAAAGAAAAACTGTTTTTT. Translating it yields CAITGTGKEKLFF. This chain joins TRBV7-9 and TRBJ1-4, with 9 bases fitting TRBD1. Per germline, CDR1 SEHNR and CDR2 FQNEAQ (reference sequence). Unmatched junction bases numbered 8, after V lost 10 bases and J lost 8 bases. The CDR3 is 13 residues long.

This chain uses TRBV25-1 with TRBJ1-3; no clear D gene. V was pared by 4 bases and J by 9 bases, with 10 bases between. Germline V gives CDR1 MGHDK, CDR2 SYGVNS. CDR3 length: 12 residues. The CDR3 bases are TGTGCCAGCAGTGGCAGCCGAGGCACCATATATTTT. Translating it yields CASSGSRGTIYF.

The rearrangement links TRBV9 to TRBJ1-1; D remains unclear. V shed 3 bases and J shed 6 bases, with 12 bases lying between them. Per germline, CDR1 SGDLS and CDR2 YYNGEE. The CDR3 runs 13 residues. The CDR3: CASSETLMAEAFF. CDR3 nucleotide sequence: TGTGCCAGCAGCGAGACACTTATGGCTGAAGCTTTCTTT. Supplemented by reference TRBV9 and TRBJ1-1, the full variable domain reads DSGVTQTPKHLITATGQRVTLRCSPRSGDLSVYWYQQSLDQGLQFLIQYYNGEERAKGNILERFSAQQFPDLHSELNLSSLELGDSALYFCASSETLMAEAFFGQGTRLTVV.